A single sample is the source of the 29 T cell receptor beta chains below, sequenced in a study of STAT5B mutations in CD4+ large granular lymphocyte leukemia. The data were produced by immunoSEQ multiplex PCR, yet TCRdb's version contains in-frame clones alone and is incomplete. The profile covers around 48,000 clones, with around 70% appearing a single time and more than 1.5% taken by the ten largest. The specimen was CD4+ T cells from blood buffy coats. The receptors were gathered from a human donor in good health.

CDR3 in DNA: TGTGCCAGCAGTCTGCGACCGAAAACTTGGGCTAACTATGGCTACACCTTC. Protein: CASSLRPKTWANYGYTF. This sequence joins TRBV28 and TRBJ1-2; D uncertain. V was cut by 5 bases and J by 0 bases, with 19 bases left in between. The CDR3 length is 17 residues. Germline V gives CDR1 MDHEN, CDR2 SYDVKM.

V usage is TRBV7-2 and J usage is TRBJ1-2, with 11 bases lining up with TRBD1. J gave up 4 bases and V 2 bases, and 3 bases lay outside the gene matches. Germline CDR1 and CDR2: SGHTA and FQGNSA. This CDR3 region has 15 residues. The CDR3 here is CASSLWTGGSYGYTF. The CDR3 bases are TGTGCCAGCAGCTTATGGACAGGGGGCAGCTATGGCTACACCTTC.

Only a few counts were recorded for this clone. The V and J genes are TRBV30 and TRBJ1-1, with a weak D call TRBD1 (6 bases). Between the trimmed V and J ends, which lost 3 bases and 1 base, there was a span of 9 bases. This CDR3 has 13 residues. Germline-derived CDR1 and CDR2 are GTSNPN and SVGIG (reference sequence). The CDR3 reads CAWRRQANTEAFF. The CDR3 region has the DNA TGTGCCTGGAGACGACAGGCGAACACTGAAGCTTTCTTT.

The V call is TRBV30, the J call TRBJ2-2; no clear D. CDR1 and CDR2 from the germline V gene are GTSNPN and SVGIG (reference sequence). The CDR3 loop spans 14 amino acids. Trimming took off 0 bases at V and 2 bases at J, with 7 bases between the two ends. CDR3 in amino acids: CAWSVAFNTGELFF. The CDR3 DNA sequence: TGTGCCTGGAGTGTGGCCTTTAACACCGGGGAGCTGTTTTTT.

The chain employs TRBV20-1 and TRBJ2-1; 8 bases fit TRBD2. The germline V gene has CDR1 DFQATT and CDR2 SNEGSKA (reference sequence). This CDR3 is built from 11 residues. With V trimmed by 6 bases and J by 16 bases, 11 bases remained unmatched. CDR3 sequence (DNA): TGCAGTGCCTCCGGGGGGGGGCCGTCTTTCTTC. Its protein is CSASGGGPSFF.

The V call is TRBV5-8, the J call TRBJ2-7; D is possibly TRBD1 or TRBD2 (5 bases each). The CDR3 contains 14 residues. The germline CDR1 and CDR2 sequences are SGHTS and YDEGEE. V shed 2 bases and J shed 3 bases, with 12 bases lying between them. Here the CDR3 reads CASSFWGAGYEQYF. CDR3 coding DNA: TGTGCCAGCAGCTTCTGGGGCGCGGGCTACGAGCAGTACTTC. The entire variable domain, with the rest obtained from reference TRBV5-8 and TRBJ2-7, is as follows: EAGVTQSPTHLIKTRGQQATLRCSPISGHTSVYWYQQALGLGLQFLLWYDEGEERNRGNFPPRFSGRQFPNYSSELNVNALELEDSALYLCASSFWGAGYEQYFGPGTRLTVT.

The V gene is TRBV7-9, the J gene TRBJ1-4; 7 bases are a match to TRBD1. This CDR3 has 14 amino acids. J gave up 13 bases and V 2 bases, and 10 bases lay outside the gene matches. The germline gives CDR1 SEHNR, CDR2 FQNEAQ (reference sequence). The CDR3 nucleotides read TGTGCCAGCAGCTTAACCAGGGGGGGCGAGAGACTGTTTTTT. Protein: CASSLTRGGERLFF.

The chain combines TRBV6-6 with TRBJ2-3, with 7 bases matching TRBD2. The trim removed 7 bases at V and 6 bases at J, leaving 1 base unmatched. The CDR3 totals 11 residues. Germline CDR1 and CDR2: MNHNY and SVGAGI (reference sequence). CDR3 bases: TGTGCCAGCACCGGGGGGGATACGCAGTATTTT. Its translation: CASTGGDTQYF.

The chain joins TRBV5-6 to TRBJ1-2; D not certain. V lost 4 bases, J lost 8 bases, and 12 bases lay in between. The length of the CDR3 is 12 residues. Germline CDR1 SGHDT, CDR2 YYEEEE. For the CDR3, the DNA is TGTGCCAGCAGCCGCCGGACGGCGGGCTACACCTTC. Its translation is CASSRRTAGYTF.

This chain connects TRBV11-2 to TRBJ2-2; a possible D gene is TRBD1 (6 bases). V was trimmed by 4 bases and J by 2 bases, leaving 17 bases between them. The CDR3 is 17 residues long. CDR1 SGHAT and CDR2 FQNNGV come from the germline V gene. The CDR3 DNA is TGTGCCAGCAGCTCCCTGACAGGCAGGTTCAACACCGGGGAGCTGTTTTTT. Its translation is CASSSLTGRFNTGELFF.

The count of this clone is one. The chain has TRBV5-6 and TRBJ2-1; possible D gene TRBD1, 5 bases. This CDR3 region has 16 residues. CDR1 is SGHDT and CDR2 is YYEEEE in the germline V gene. The V gene lost 0 bases and the J gene lost 0 bases, with 10 bases spanning the gap. CDR3 in amino acids: CASSLGVGLSYNEQFF. DNA of the CDR3: TGTGCCAGCAGCTTGGGGGTGGGGCTCTCCTACAATGAGCAGTTCTTC.

This clone was recorded a few times. The V call is TRBV4-1, the J call TRBJ1-6, with TRBD1 as a possible D gene (6 bases). CDR1 and CDR2 from the germline V gene are MGHRA and YSYEKL. V gave up 4 bases and J gave up 5 bases, with 18 bases separating them. The CDR3 covers 17 residues. CDR3 region: CASSRRESGADNSPLHF. CDR3 coding DNA: TGCGCCAGCAGCCGTAGAGAGTCGGGGGCCGATAATTCACCCCTCCACTTT.

This chain links TRBV10-1 with TRBJ2-5; perhaps TRBD2 as D (5 bases). The CDR3 length is 17 residues. Between the trimmed V and J ends, which lost 7 bases and 5 bases, there was a span of 26 bases. CDR1 WNHNN and CDR2 SYGVQD come from the germline V gene (reference sequence). As DNA, the CDR3 is TGCGCCAGCACCGAATCTACTAGTTTGACGTTTAGTGAGACCCAGTACTTC. Translated, it gives CASTESTSLTFSETQYF.

This clone has only a few counts. Distinct nucleotide sequences in the sample also encode this CDR3. The chain employs TRBV5-1 and TRBJ1-2; 10 bases are shared with TRBD1. V lost 4 bases, J lost 8 bases, and 5 bases stayed unmatched. In germline, CDR1 is SGHRS, CDR2 YFSETQ. CDR3 length equals 13 residues. The CDR3 region is CASSPGQGEGYTF. The CDR3 DNA reads TGCGCCAGCAGCCCCGGACAGGGGGAAGGCTACACCTTC.

The chain carries TRBV2 and TRBJ1-5; TRBD1 matches 10 bases. CDR3 size: 14 residues. The junction had 1 base not matched to a gene; V was cut back by 6 bases and J by 2 bases. Germline V CDR1 and CDR2: SNHLY, FYNNEI. The CDR3 coding sequence is TGTGCCAGCAGCGGGACAGGGGGCAATCAGCCCCAGCATTTT. This gives the protein CASSGTGGNQPQHF.

This clone was observed a few times. V usage is TRBV27 and J usage is TRBJ2-1, with D tentatively TRBD1 (5 bases). Germline V CDR1 and CDR2: MNHEY, SMNVEV (reference sequence). CDR3 length: 15 amino acids. Trimming removed 5 bases from V and 2 bases from J, with 13 bases in between. The CDR3 region is CASSRTPFTYNEQFF. CDR3 nucleotides: TGTGCCAGCAGTCGGACACCCTTTACCTACAATGAGCAGTTCTTC.

This rearrangement joins TRBV30 to TRBJ2-7; 12 nucleotides agree with TRBD2. Germline loops: CDR1 GTSNPN, CDR2 SVGIG (reference sequence). Trimming took 1 base from V and 2 from J; bases not matched to a gene: 18. CDR3 size: 20 residues. CDR3 sequence (DNA): TGTGCCTGGAGTGAAGGGGGGGGACTAGCGGGTGTTCTCGCCCCCTACGAGCAGTACTTC. Translating it yields CAWSEGGGLAGVLAPYEQYF.

This clone was seen only once. This chain uses TRBV6-1 with TRBJ1-1; D is possibly TRBD1 (5 bases). Germline V gives CDR1 MNHNS, CDR2 SASEGT. The CDR3 is made up of 15 amino acids. The ends were cut back, 8 bases at V and 4 bases at J, with 20 bases in the middle. CDR3 nucleotide sequence: TGTGCCAGCCAGTCCCCCAGGGTGTTGGGCACTGAAGCTTTCTTT. Translation: CASQSPRVLGTEAFF.

The chain carries TRBV27 and TRBJ2-2; 8 positions agree with TRBD2. Germline assignment: CDR1 MNHEY and CDR2 SMNVEV (reference sequence). CDR3 length equals 16 residues. J was trimmed by 0 bases and V by 8 bases; bases with no gene match: 8. The CDR3 region is CASGRNSGANTGELFF. CDR3 nucleotides: TGTGCCAGCGGCCGAAATAGCGGGGCGAACACCGGGGAGCTGTTTTTT.

A single count supports this clone. The chain combines TRBV5-4 with TRBJ1-2; D is unresolved. V lost 2 bases and J lost 2, with 4 bases in between. CDR1 is SGHNT and CDR2 is YYREEE in the germline V gene (reference sequence). The CDR3 is 12 amino acids. The CDR3 coding sequence is TGTGCCAGCAGCTTCGGGAACTATGGCTACACCTTC. Translating gives CASSFGNYGYTF.

The genes are TRBV5-1 and TRBJ1-4; 8 bases are a match to TRBD1. V was clipped by 5 bases and J by 0 bases; unmatched bases: 9. Germline CDR1 and CDR2: SGHRS and YFSETQ. This CDR3 is built from 17 residues. CDR3 coding DNA: TGCGCCAGCAGTCTCGGACAGGGCGTAACAACTAATGAAAAACTGTTTTTT. Protein: CASSLGQGVTTNEKLFF.

The V and J genes are TRBV5-4 and TRBJ2-1; the match to TRBD2 covers 8 bases. V lost 1 base to trimming and J lost 1 base; unmatched junction nucleotides: 4. The germline gives CDR1 SGHNT, CDR2 YYREEE (reference sequence). The CDR3 sequence is 16 residues long. The CDR3 reads CASSLPGGASYNEQFF. The DNA of the CDR3 is TGTGCCAGCAGCTTGCCCGGGGGGGCTTCCTACAATGAGCAGTTCTTC.

The chain combines TRBV6-5 with TRBJ1-2, with 9 bases aligning to TRBD1. The CDR3 covers 15 residues. V lost 6 bases and J lost 4; bases outside the gene matches: 9. Germline V gene data show CDR1 as MNHEY and CDR2 as SVGAGI. CDR3 in amino acids: CASRPFGTGPYGYTF. The CDR3 DNA sequence: TGTGCCAGCAGACCCTTCGGGACAGGGCCCTATGGCTACACCTTC.

This chain links TRBV6-1 with TRBJ2-5, with D perhaps matching TRBD2 (7 bases). Germline CDR1 reads MNHNS; CDR2 reads SASEGT. The CDR3 totals 14 residues. Trimming took 6 bases from V and 2 from J, leaving 13 bases between them. In DNA form, the CDR3 reads TGTGCCAGCAGACCCGGGGGGCCTCAAGAGACCCAGTACTTC. It specifies CASRPGGPQETQYF.

V gene TRBV5-1 combines with J gene TRBJ2-5, with a possible D match to TRBD2 (5 bases). The germline gives CDR1 SGHRS, CDR2 YFSETQ. The CDR3 spans 14 residues. Between the trimmed V and J ends, which lost 0 bases and 5 bases, there was a span of 11 bases. The CDR3, as DNA: TGCGCCAGCAGCTTGGTTGAGGGCCGGGAGACCCAGTACTTC. This codes for CASSLVEGRETQYF.

DNA of the CDR3: TGTGCCAGCAGAGCCGGGACAGGGAAGGAAGAGACCCAGTACTTC. Protein sequence: CASRAGTGKEETQYF. The rearrangement uses TRBV5-4 and TRBJ2-5, with 9 positions matching TRBD1. The CDR3 has 15 amino acids. The V and J ends lost 5 bases and 3 bases, in that order; junction bases with no gene match: 8. Germline values: CDR1 SGHNT, CDR2 YYREEE (reference sequence). Variable domain in full (rest from reference TRBV5-4 and TRBJ2-5): ETGVTQSPTHLIKTRGQQVTLRCSSQSGHNTVSWYQQALGQGPQFIFQYYREEENGRGNFPPRFSGLQFPNYSSELNVNALELDDSALYLCASRAGTGKEETQYFGPGTRLLVL.

This clone came up a few times. The chain couples TRBV19 to TRBJ1-5; D is unresolved. Germline V lookup: CDR1 LNHDA, CDR2 SQIVND (reference sequence). The CDR3 totals 13 residues. The V gene lost 5 bases and the J gene lost 8 bases, with 13 bases spanning the gap. The CDR3 region is CASSLRESEPQHF. The CDR3 nucleotides are TGTGCCAGTAGTCTCCGAGAATCGGAGCCCCAGCATTTT. Filled out from reference TRBV19 and TRBJ1-5, the complete variable domain reads DGGITQSPKYLFRKEGQNVTLSCEQNLNHDAMYWYRQDPGQGLRLIYYSQIVNDFQKGDIAEGYSVSREKKESFPLTVTSAQKNPTAFYLCASSLRESEPQHFGDGTRLSIL.

This chain links TRBV6-5 with TRBJ2-1, with TRBD1 matching 8 bases. The germline CDR1 and CDR2 sequences are MNHEY and SVGAGI. The CDR3 runs to 15 residues. Trimming cost V 5 bases and J 6 bases; bases outside gene matches: 9. The CDR3 DNA is TGTGCCAGCAGTGCGACAGGGGAATTGATCAATGAGCAGTTCTTC. This encodes CASSATGELINEQFF.

This clone was recorded a few times. This chain joins TRBV18 and TRBJ1-4, with D unresolved. In germline, CDR1 is KGHSH, CDR2 LQKENI. V gave up 6 bases and J gave up 6 bases, with 11 bases separating them. This CDR3 contains 13 residues. The CDR3 is CASSNTGHEKLFF. The CDR3 DNA sequence: TGTGCCAGCTCTAACACCGGGCATGAAAAACTGTTTTTT.